This is a list of T cell receptor beta chains from one sample in a study of blood T cell repertoires in COVID-19. Sequenced by immunoSEQ multiplex PCR; TCRdb stores in-frame clones only, minus some. The profile shows about 130,000 clones, roughly 75% of them singletons. The material sequenced was PBMCs or T cells enriched from blood (not recorded which). The source of these receptors is a woman aged 45-60 years who had recovered from COVID-19. Both conserved end residues are part of each CDR3. A D gene is named only where the DNA matches it firmly. Clone size is not always given. Where it is, it says once, few, many or a class for expanded clones.

size: NA; J: TRBJ1-2; D: TRBD1; V: TRBV4-1; DNA: TGCGCCAGCAGCCAAGGGACAGGGGGGAACTATGGCTACACCTTC; CDR3: CASSQGTGGNYGYTF
size: few; J: TRBJ2-3; D: NA; V: TRBV4-2; DNA: TGTGCCAGCAGCCCTGGCACAGATACGCAGTATTTT; CDR3: CASSPGTDTQYF
size: NA; J: TRBJ2-5; D: NA; V: TRBV7-2; DNA: TGTGCCAGCAGCTTAGCGCGCAGGGTTGGGGAGACCCAGTACTTC; CDR3: CASSLARRVGETQYF
size: NA; J: TRBJ2-2; D: TRBD1; V: TRBV2; DNA: TGTGCCAGCAGTGAAACTGGACAGGCGAACACCGGGGAGCTGTTTTTT; CDR3: CASSETGQANTGELFF
size: NA; J: TRBJ2-7; D: TRBD1; V: TRBV28; DNA: TGTGCCAGCAGTTTAGGACAGGGCCCGGGTTACGAGCAGTACTTC; CDR3: CASSLGQGPGYEQYF
size: NA; J: TRBJ2-2; D: NA; V: TRBV6-6; DNA: TGTGCCAGCAGCCAGACAGCGACCGGGGAGCTGTTTTTT; CDR3: CASSQTATGELFF
size: NA; J: TRBJ2-3; D: TRBD1; V: TRBV2; DNA: TGTGCCAGCAGCCTGACAGGGTCTGGAGATACGCAGTATTTT; CDR3: CASSLTGSGDTQYF
size: NA; J: TRBJ1-4; D: TRBD1; V: TRBV27; DNA: TGTGCCAGCAGTTTATTAGGACAGGCAACTAATGAAAAACTGTTTTTT; CDR3: CASSLLGQATNEKLFF
size: few; J: TRBJ1-2; D: NA; V: TRBV30; DNA: TGTGCCTGGAGTGGAGGGCATGGCTACACCTTC; CDR3: CAWSGGHGYTF
size: once; J: TRBJ1-2; D: NA; V: TRBV24-1; DNA: TGTGCCACCAGTGATACGAGCTGGGACACCAACTATGGCTACACCTTC; CDR3: CATSDTSWDTNYGYTF
size: NA; J: TRBJ2-1; D: TRBD1; V: TRBV7-3; DNA: TGTGCCAGCAGCCCAGTCGGGACAGGGAATGAGCAGTTCTTC; CDR3: CASSPVGTGNEQFF
size: NA; J: TRBJ1-2; D: TRBD1; V: TRBV30; DNA: TGTGCCTGGGTTAGGACAGGGGAAGGCTACACCTTC; CDR3: CAWVRTGEGYTF
size: NA; J: TRBJ2-1; D: TRBD2; V: TRBV7-9; DNA: TGTGCCAGCAGCGGGCTAGCGGGGGGGCTTAGCTCCTACAATGAGCAGTTCTTC; CDR3: CASSGLAGGLSSYNEQFF
size: NA; J: TRBJ1-2; D: NA; V: TRBV2; DNA: TGTGCCAGCAGACGGGACGGGGGGTCCTTCTATGGCTACACCTTC; CDR3: CASRRDGGSFYGYTF
size: few; J: TRBJ1-3; D: TRBD1; V: TRBV15; DNA: TGTGCCACCGGACAGGAGCCTGGAAACACCATATATTTT; CDR3: CATGQEPGNTIYF
size: NA; J: TRBJ1-3; D: TRBD1; V: TRBV3-1/TRBV3-2; DNA: TGTGCCAGCAGCCCGACAGGGGGAGGAAACACCATATATTTT; CDR3: CASSPTGGGNTIYF
size: NA; J: TRBJ1-5; D: TRBD1; V: TRBV19; DNA: TGTGCCAGTAAGCGGTTTCCGGACAGGTTGGTTAGCAATCAGCCCCAGCATTTT; CDR3: CASKRFPDRLVSNQPQHF
size: NA; J: TRBJ1-1; D: NA; V: TRBV7-9; DNA: TGTGCCAGCAGCTTATTAGCCGCTGAAGCTTTCTTT; CDR3: CASSLLAAEAFF
size: NA; J: TRBJ2-1; D: TRBD2; V: TRBV10-3; DNA: TGTGCCATCAGTGAGGGACTAGCGGGGGAGAGGAATGAGCAGTTCTTC; CDR3: CAISEGLAGERNEQFF
size: hyperexpanded; J: TRBJ2-2; D: TRBD2; V: TRBV6-4; DNA: TGTGCCAGCAGTCAGGGAGGGTCGACCGGGGAGCTGTTTTTT; CDR3: CASSQGGSTGELFF
size: NA; J: TRBJ1-1; D: TRBD1; V: TRBV18; DNA: TGTGCCAGCTCAGGAGACAGGGGCATCTTGGGGGCTTTCTTT; CDR3: CASSGDRGILGAFF
size: once; J: TRBJ2-7; D: TRBD1; V: TRBV3-1/TRBV3-2; DNA: TGTGCCAGCACACCCGGGACAGGAACCTACGAGCAGTACTTC; CDR3: CASTPGTGTYEQYF